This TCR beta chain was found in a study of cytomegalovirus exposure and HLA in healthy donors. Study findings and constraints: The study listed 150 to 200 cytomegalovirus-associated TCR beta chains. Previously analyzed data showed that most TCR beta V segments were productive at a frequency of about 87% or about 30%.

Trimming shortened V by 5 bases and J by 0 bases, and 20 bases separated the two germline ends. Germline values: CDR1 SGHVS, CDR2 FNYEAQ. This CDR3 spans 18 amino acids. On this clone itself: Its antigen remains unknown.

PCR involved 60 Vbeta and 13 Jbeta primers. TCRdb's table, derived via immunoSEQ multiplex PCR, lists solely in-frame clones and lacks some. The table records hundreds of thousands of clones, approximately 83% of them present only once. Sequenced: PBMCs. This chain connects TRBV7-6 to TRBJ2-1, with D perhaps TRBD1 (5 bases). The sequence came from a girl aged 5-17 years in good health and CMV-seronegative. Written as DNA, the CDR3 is TGTGCCAGCAGCGTTTCAATGTCTGGACAAAACTCCTACAATGAGCAGTTCTTC. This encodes CASSVSMSGQNSYNEQFF. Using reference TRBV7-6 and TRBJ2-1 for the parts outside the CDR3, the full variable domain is GAGVSQSPRYKVTKRGQDVALRCDPISGHVSLYWYRQALGQGPEFLTYFNYEAQQDKSGLPNDRFSAERPEGSISTLTIQRTEQRDSAMYRCASSVSMSGQNSYNEQFFGPGTRLTVL.